Listed below are T cell receptor beta chains from one sample, sequenced in a study of blood T cell repertoires in COVID-19. The method was immunoSEQ multiplex PCR; TCRdb's version includes in-frame clones alone and lacks a portion of them. The sample includes 300,000 or so clones, around 86% of them seen just once. The sample consisted of peripheral blood. The receptors originated from a woman aged 50 to 65 with acute or convalescent COVID-19. Both conserved end residues are trimmed from each CDR3. D genes are given only for firm matches.

V gene: TRBV5-1; D gene: TRBD1; CDR3 protein: ASTPRSGQGASDGYT
V gene: TRBV6-2/TRBV6-3; D gene: TRBD1; CDR3 protein: ASSTRTGRGTEAF
V gene: TRBV19; D gene: NA; CDR3 protein: ASSNRDDEQF
V gene: TRBV4-3; D gene: TRBD2; CDR3 protein: ASSRGGSGSSYNEQF
V gene: TRBV7-3; D gene: NA; CDR3 protein: ASSLLDGNNEQF
V gene: TRBV11-1; D gene: TRBD2; CDR3 protein: ASSLDFGLAGVIQF
V gene: TRBV4-2; D gene: NA; CDR3 protein: ASSQAWSGEQY
V gene: TRBV5-8; D gene: TRBD1; CDR3 protein: ASSLGDSPSTNYGYT
V gene: TRBV2; D gene: TRBD2; CDR3 protein: ASSDPTSGSYNEQF
V gene: TRBV6-6; D gene: NA; CDR3 protein: ASRRDLYNSPLH
V gene: TRBV27; D gene: NA; CDR3 protein: ASSFGGRFTEAF
V gene: TRBV24-1; D gene: TRBD2; CDR3 protein: ATSDSSLAGAQETQY
V gene: TRBV25-1; D gene: TRBD1; CDR3 protein: ASNSPGTVNSPLH
V gene: TRBV5-1; D gene: TRBD2; CDR3 protein: ASSWGLDVLTDTQY
V gene: TRBV6-2/TRBV6-3; D gene: NA; CDR3 protein: ASSRFNSPQETQY
V gene: TRBV6-5; D gene: TRBD1; CDR3 protein: ASSNTGTVNEKLF
V gene: TRBV7-2; D gene: TRBD1; CDR3 protein: ASSPRGGVSYEQY
V gene: TRBV6-5; D gene: NA; CDR3 protein: ASSYSWTVNTEAF
V gene: TRBV7-3; D gene: NA; CDR3 protein: ASSNTVNTEAF
V gene: TRBV7-2; D gene: TRBD1; CDR3 protein: ASSAGQGRGEKLF
V gene: TRBV11-3; D gene: NA; CDR3 protein: ASSLGGPSYNEQF
V gene: TRBV28; D gene: NA; CDR3 protein: ASSLWGRDNEKLF
V gene: TRBV5-1; D gene: NA; CDR3 protein: ASSFEGVRNEKLF
V gene: TRBV9; D gene: NA; CDR3 protein: ASSPPHISSYNEQF
V gene: TRBV19; D gene: NA; CDR3 protein: ASSLRGISNQPQH
V gene: TRBV2; D gene: NA; CDR3 protein: ASMSDSNYGYT
V gene: TRBV2; D gene: NA; CDR3 protein: ASGGEGAYEQY
V gene: TRBV2; D gene: NA; CDR3 protein: ASKKPSSGNTIY
V gene: TRBV24-1; D gene: NA; CDR3 protein: ATSERLDTGELF
V gene: TRBV18; D gene: TRBD2; CDR3 protein: ASSPPTSGPQETQY
V gene: TRBV5-1; D gene: NA; CDR3 protein: ASSSHTNYEQY
V gene: TRBV5-5; D gene: NA; CDR3 protein: ASSFLYEQY
V gene: TRBV7-2; D gene: TRBD2; CDR3 protein: ATLTIPGLAGTGELF
V gene: TRBV7-9; D gene: NA; CDR3 protein: ASSVTVNTEAF
V gene: TRBV6-7; D gene: NA; CDR3 protein: ASSYKQTYYSNQPQH
V gene: TRBV4-1; D gene: TRBD2; CDR3 protein: ASSQVSGGGGGLAALY
V gene: TRBV9; D gene: TRBD1; CDR3 protein: ASSPTGGVDYGYT
V gene: TRBV11-2; D gene: TRBD2; CDR3 protein: ASSSGTSRRETQY
V gene: TRBV15; D gene: TRBD1; CDR3 protein: ATSLRDRGGETQY
V gene: TRBV5-1; D gene: NA; CDR3 protein: ASSGSYNEQF
V gene: TRBV7-2; D gene: TRBD1; CDR3 protein: ASSLGYGQGRVNTEAF
V gene: TRBV28; D gene: TRBD1; CDR3 protein: ASSGQGLVAF
V gene: TRBV29-1; D gene: NA; CDR3 protein: SVEYRGETQY